Below, one T cell receptor beta chain is given with its context. This clonotype was recorded a few times. Which antigen it targets is not known. No base quality information exists; no much larger clone differs at one position. The label giving this sample's time point can be read as: patch test 1, 2 weeks after DPC sensitization. Per the publication, the treatment or condition label means: therapeutic diphenylcyclopropenone sensitization with weekly scalp DPC. At every patch-test visit, the blood draw took place before the patch test was put on. To be eligible, patients had to be aged 18 to 70, diagnosed with alopecia and judged suitable for DPC therapy, while pregnant patients were excluded. Unfractionated whole blood was collected in Tempus Blood RNA tubes, and total RNA was extracted from that blood. For CDR1 and CDR2, the germline V gene lists SQVTM and ANQGSEA. V sheds 6 bases and J sheds 0 bases, leaving 17 bases between their ends. The CDR3 goes from the cysteine to the phenylalanine over 15 residues. Only the CDR3 DNA stays, 45 bases, in frame from base 1.

These data belong to a study of human T cells and chemical hapten exposure (dated by TCRdb to the early 2020s). Broadly, across the study: For sensitization, 2% DPC in acetone was applied to a 2 cm by 2 cm area of upper inner arm skin. Libraries were pooled for sequencing, and per-sample TCR yields varied mainly because of small differences in library volumes within the pool. Throughout the study period of 20 to 30 weeks, patients also received therapeutic DPC doses to the scalp every week. Peripheral blood TCR repertoire changes were tracked in vivo in alopecia patients during primary and secondary sensitization to the hapten diphenylcyclopropenone (DPC). Around 30 alopecia patients provided blood for TCR sequencing at one to four time points (pre-sensitization, 2, 6 and 24 weeks). Alopecia areata with under or over 50% scalp involvement, alopecia totalis and alopecia universalis were represented in the patient cohort, which was mostly female. Blood was sampled from patients pre-sensitization (week 0) and at 2, 6 and about 24 weeks after DPC sensitization. Patch tests used Finn chambers with 0.01% DPC on the upper back, scored after 6 days by International Contact Dermatitis Research Group standards. Here is what the overall study found, with its caveats: Repeated subsampling changed both the strength of the expansion versus patch-test correlation and the threshold at which the correlation became significant. No change with DPC sensitization was found in the number of TCRs above 1 in 1000 frequency, and no evidence of global repertoire structure alterations was found. Patch test score correlated positively with the number of PT1 expanded TCRs, reaching significance at thresholds 8, 16 and 32 but not at 4. All patients had alopecia, a presumed autoimmune disease, so their immune response might differ from that of healthy individuals. Significantly more large CDR3 similarity clusters were formed by expanded TCRs than by pre-sensitization or healthy control sets, consistent with antigen-driven responses.

Libraries were prepared through RACE. For sequencing, a NextSeq 500 was employed. During library preparation, unique molecular identifiers were attached to individual cDNA molecules so that TCRs could be counted in a quantitative, reproducible way. Each blood RNA sample was used to sequence both TCR alpha and TCR beta chains. The authors processed their data as follows. Samples had a median of approximately 93,000 TCRs, with a range from roughly 23,224 to 750,000. The Decombinator software suite was used to annotate V, J and CDR3 in the TCR reads. Every sample was subsampled to the same number of TCRs (28,000) for the PS versus PT1 abundance plots. TCRs were defined as expanded if absent before sensitization and observed at least eight times at the 2-week time point. TCRdb reprocessing: public reads trimmed at Q25 with fastp, clones called with MiXCR, in-frame beta chains kept. CDR3 protein sequences are deduplicated, and each keeps its most common genes and DNA. The V and J calls and clone size are TCRdb's, not the authors'. Across this sample there are 300,000 to 450,000 distinct CDR3 sequences, with more than 4.5% seen only once. The ten largest account for under 3% of the sample.

In this chain, TRBV29-1 is recombined with TRBJ2-5; tentative D gene TRBD2, with 7 bases matching. This receptor was identified in a woman in her 50s with alopecia areata. Some clones in this sample may be carry-over from other donors' samples. The sample consisted of whole blood, taken in connection with sensitization to the hapten diphenylcyclopropenone (DPC). CDR3 loop: CSVPSRRGHQETQYF. The DNA sequence is given as TGCAGCGTCCCGTCACGGCGGGGGCACCAAGAGACCCAGTACTTC.